One and the same sample provided the 26 T cell receptor beta chains below, sequenced in a study of T-cell reconstitution after alpha-beta-depleted transplantation in children. It was with unique molecular identifiers that the TCRbeta library was prepared. In TCRdb, the PCR reads were re-called with MiXCR into one record per CDR3 protein. There are about 190,000 distinct CDR3 sequences in the sample; about 6.4% occur only once, and more than 2.5% lies in the top ten. This material consisted of PBMCs from the stem cell graft donor, taken from the stem cell graft. These receptors originate from a human donor who donated a stem cell graft to a child with Wiskott-Aldrich syndrome.

In this sample, this clonotype turned up many times. The CDR3 region is CATSARTSGGPQETQYF. CDR3 DNA sequence: TGTGCCACCAGTGCCAGGACTAGCGGGGGACCTCAAGAGACCCAGTACTTC. The chain is built from TRBV24-1 and TRBJ2-5; 13 nucleotides align to TRBD2. Germline-derived CDR1 and CDR2 are KGHDR and SFDVKD. CDR3 length: 17 amino acids. V dropped 5 bases and J dropped 2; count of bases not matched to a gene: 7.

This clonotype was detected ten times or more. The chain carries TRBV5-1 and TRBJ1-4; 7 positions match TRBD1. Trimming took 4 bases from V and 8 from J; bases not matched to a gene: 8. This CDR3 region has 14 residues. Germline CDR1 reads SGHRS; CDR2 reads YFSETQ. The CDR3 here is CASSDGDSREKLFF. DNA for the CDR3: TGCGCCAGCAGCGATGGGGACAGCAGAGAAAAACTGTTTTTT.

This clonotype was observed many times. This chain uses TRBV5-1 with TRBJ2-7; D is ambiguous. Trimming took 7 bases from V and 5 from J, leaving 16 bases between them. The CDR3 totals 13 residues. Germline CDR1 is SGHRS and CDR2 is YFSETQ. The CDR3 DNA reads as TGCGCCAGCGGGGATCGAAACCAGGACGAGCAGTACTTC. Residues: CASGDRNQDEQYF. The whole variable domain, remainder taken from reference TRBV5-1 and TRBJ2-7, is KAGVTQTPRYLIKTRGQQVTLSCSPISGHRSVSWYQQTPGQGLQFLFEYFSETQRNKGNFPGRFSGRQFSNSRSEMNVSTLELGDSALYLCASGDRNQDEQYFGPGTRLTVT.

This clonotype was observed a few times. The chain has TRBV30 and TRBJ2-5; possibly TRBD1 or TRBD2 for D (6 bases each). V was clipped by 1 base and J by 4 bases, with 10 bases between them. This CDR3 is built from 13 residues. Germline CDR1 and CDR2: GTSNPN and SVGIG (reference sequence). The CDR3 spells CAWSAGGSETQYF. For the CDR3, the DNA is TGTGCCTGGAGTGCCGGGGGCTCAGAGACCCAGTACTTC.

This clonotype was found many times. The chain recombines TRBV2 with TRBJ1-1; D gene unclear. The CDR3 length is 13 residues. CDR1 is SNHLY, CDR2 FYNNEI, per germline. V was trimmed by 6 bases and J by 10 bases, leaving 18 bases between them. For the CDR3, the DNA is TGTGCCAGCAGGAGGGAGTCCCAAATGACAGCTTTCTTT. This encodes CASRRESQMTAFF.

In its sample, this clonotype was seen a few times. CDR3: CSLTGATEAFF. For the CDR3, the DNA is TGCAGTCTTACGGGGGCCACTGAAGCTTTCTTT. This chain connects TRBV20-1 to TRBJ1-1; D might be TRBD1 (6 bases). Trimming left V 8 bases short and J 4 bases short, with 11 bases between. The CDR3 covers 11 residues. Germline V CDR1 and CDR2: DFQATT, SNEGSKA (reference sequence).

This clonotype was counted between two and nine times. This chain uses TRBV25-1 with TRBJ2-1, with D hard to call. The germline V gene encodes CDR1 MGHDK and CDR2 SYGVNS. Trimming left V 1 base short and J 0 bases short, with 4 bases between. The CDR3 is 14 amino acids. CDR3: CASSESDSYNEQFF. The CDR3 DNA follows: TGTGCCAGCAGTGAATCGGACTCCTACAATGAGCAGTTCTTC.

Points on this clonotype: Just one base apart from a much larger clone, this may be a read error. CDR3 sequence reads: CSAPPLAGGIDYQQYF. CDR3 sequence (DNA): TGCAGTGCCCCGCCCCTAGCGGGGGGAATAGACTACCAGCAGTACTTC. The chain links TRBV20-1 to TRBJ2-7; 11 positions match TRBD2. Germline CDR1 DFQATT, CDR2 SNEGSKA (reference sequence). CDR3 size: 16 residues.

This clonotype was detected only a few times. The V call is TRBV4-2, the J call TRBJ2-2; no firm D call. The V end lost 0 bases, the J end lost 7 bases, and 30 bases lay between the germline ends. The CDR3 has 21 amino acids. Germline CDR1 is LGHNA and CDR2 is YNFKEQ. The chain's CDR3 is CASSQDPSTFGDRYTLGELFF. In nucleotides, the CDR3 is TGTGCCAGCAGCCAAGATCCGTCGACATTTGGGGATCGGTACACCCTCGGGGAGCTGTTTTTT.

The chain uses TRBV7-2 and TRBJ2-4, with D possibly TRBD2 on 7 matching bases. Trimming pared 1 base from V and 9 bases from J, leaving 13 bases between. This CDR3 has 14 residues. Germline V CDR1 and CDR2: SGHTA, FQGNSA. In DNA form, the CDR3 reads TGTGCCAGCAGCTTAGTCCAAGGGGGGGGCATTCAGTACTTC. As protein: CASSLVQGGGIQYF.

In this sample, this clonotype turned up many times. The rearrangement joins TRBV11-3 to TRBJ2-7; D is ambiguous. Germline assignment: CDR1 SGHNT and CDR2 YENEEA. The CDR3 is 14 amino acids. The V end was cut by 6 bases, the J end by 4 bases, with 16 bases between. The CDR3 DNA reads as TGTGCCAGCAGTCGCCCTCTGCTAGGATACGAGCAGTACTTC. Protein: CASSRPLLGYEQYF.

This clonotype was seen more than once but under ten times. The chain employs TRBV20-1 and TRBJ1-2; 8 positions agree with TRBD1. Germline-derived CDR1 and CDR2 are DFQATT and SNEGSKA (reference sequence). CDR3 size: 12 residues. V lost 6 bases and J lost 3; bases outside the gene matches: 3. DNA for the CDR3: TGCAGTGCCGGACAGGGATACTATGGCTACACCTTC. It specifies CSAGQGYYGYTF.

This clonotype came up many times. The V and J genes are TRBV5-5 and TRBJ2-1; a possible D gene is TRBD1 (7 bases). Germline values: CDR1 SGHKS, CDR2 YYEKEE (reference sequence). V lost 4 bases and J lost 8, with 13 bases in between. The CDR3 totals 13 residues. CDR3 protein: CASSPGGGYEQFF. The CDR3 coding sequence is TGTGCCAGCAGCCCCGGAGGGGGCTATGAGCAGTTCTTC.

This clonotype occurred many times. CDR3 nucleotides: TGTGCCAGCATCCCGCGGCGGACAGGGAGAGGGGAGACCCAGTACTTC. Its protein product is CASIPRRTGRGETQYF. This chain uses TRBV12-3 or TRBV12-4 with TRBJ2-5; the match to TRBD1 covers 8 bases. With 7 bases clipped from V and 5 bases from J, the junction kept 15 bases outside the gene matches. The CDR3 is 16 residues long.

This clonotype was observed at least ten times. The chain combines TRBV10-3 with TRBJ2-1, with D perhaps TRBD2 (5 bases). Germline assignment: CDR1 ENHRY and CDR2 SYGVKD. CDR3 length equals 14 residues. The ends were cut back, 8 bases at V and 5 bases at J, with 16 bases in the middle. CDR3 loop: CAIESSWGDNEQFF. The CDR3 DNA sequence: TGTGCCATCGAGTCCAGCTGGGGAGACAATGAGCAGTTCTTC.

In its sample, this clonotype was seen many times. V usage is TRBV25-1 and J usage is TRBJ1-6; D is ambiguous. CDR1 and CDR2 from the germline V gene are MGHDK and SYGVNS. The V end was cut by 3 bases, the J end by 7 bases, with 7 bases between. There are 13 residues in the CDR3. The CDR3 DNA follows: TGTGCCAGCAGTGACAGGATAAATTCACCCCTCCACTTT. This codes for CASSDRINSPLHF.

The gene calls are TRBV15 and TRBJ2-5; D is uncertain. Germline CDR1 and CDR2: LNHNV and YYDKDF (reference sequence). The CDR3 extends over 14 amino acids. The V gene lost 2 bases and the J gene lost 4 bases, with 11 bases spanning the gap. In DNA form, the CDR3 reads TGTGCCACCAGCAGAAGTTCTGGGTCAGAGACCCAGTACTTC. Encoded protein: CATSRSSGSETQYF.

The sample holds a few counts of this clonotype. V and J are TRBV3-1 and TRBJ2-7; D gene unclear. V was shortened by 2 bases and J by 5 bases, with 10 bases between the two germline ends. There are 13 residues in the CDR3. The germline CDR1 and CDR2 sequences are LGHDT and YNNKEL (reference sequence). The CDR3 spells CASSQYITNEQYF. In DNA form, the CDR3 reads TGTGCCAGCAGCCAATACATAACGAACGAGCAGTACTTC.

This chain uses TRBV29-1 with TRBJ2-7; 9 nucleotides line up with TRBD1. CDR1 is SQVTM and CDR2 is ANQGSEA in the germline V gene. CDR3 length: 13 amino acids. V lost 3 bases, J lost 2 bases, and 2 bases stayed unmatched. CDR3 amino acids: CSVDGTGPYEQYF. The CDR3 bases are TGCAGCGTTGACGGGACAGGGCCCTACGAGCAGTACTTC.

This clonotype was observed many times. The V call is TRBV5-6, the J call TRBJ2-2; D is unresolved. The CDR3 is 16 residues long. With 1 base removed from V and 2 bases from J, the gap between germline ends came to 12 bases. The germline V gene has CDR1 SGHDT and CDR2 YYEEEE. The CDR3 sequence is CASSLKVGGNTGELFF. CDR3 DNA: TGTGCCAGCAGCTTGAAAGTGGGCGGTAACACCGGGGAGCTGTTTTTT.

The chain couples TRBV7-8 to TRBJ1-2; 10 bases match TRBD1. J gave up 5 bases and V 6 bases, and 9 bases lay outside the gene matches. The CDR3 runs 15 residues. Germline values: CDR1 SGHVS, CDR2 FQNEAQ. CDR3 in amino acids: CASREYPGQGYGYTF. CDR3 nucleotides: TGTGCCAGCAGAGAATACCCGGGACAGGGGTATGGCTACACCTTC.

This clonotype has ten or more counts. The rearrangement joins TRBV5-6 to TRBJ2-3, with 10 bases lining up with TRBD2. V trimming: 4 bases; J trimming: 6 bases; junction bases outside the gene matches: 11. CDR1 SGHDT and CDR2 YYEEEE come from the germline V gene. This CDR3 contains 16 residues. Here the CDR3 DNA reads TGTGCCAGCAGCCCGGGACTAGCGAGTTTTTTGGATACGCAGTATTTT. Its protein is CASSPGLASFLDTQYF.

This clonotype was seen a handful of times. The J gene is TRBJ2-1, the V gene TRBV7-9, with 8 bases lining up with TRBD2. This CDR3 comprises 13 residues. V lost 5 bases and J lost 6; bases outside the gene matches: 3. Germline V gives CDR1 SEHNR, CDR2 FQNEAQ (reference sequence). CDR3 residues: CASSPGGANEQFF. The CDR3, as DNA: TGTGCCAGCAGCCCGGGGGGGGCCAATGAGCAGTTCTTC.

This clonotype was detected many times. The chain uses TRBV5-1 and TRBJ1-2; D unclear. CDR1 SGHRS and CDR2 YFSETQ come from the germline V gene. This CDR3 comprises 15 residues. Trimming shortened V by 0 bases and J by 2 bases, and 11 bases separated the two germline ends. In nucleotides, the CDR3 is TGCGCCAGCAGCTTGGGTACAGCCTCAAACTATGGCTACACCTTC. It translates to CASSLGTASNYGYTF.

This chain joins TRBV5-4 and TRBJ2-2; 7 positions match TRBD1. Germline V gene sequence: CDR1 SGHNT, CDR2 YYREEE (reference sequence). The CDR3 runs to 17 residues. Trimming took 3 bases from V and 0 from J; bases not matched to a gene: 8. CDR3 sequence reads: CASSSGKTGPNTGELFF. Written as DNA, the CDR3 is TGTGCCAGCAGCTCGGGAAAGACAGGGCCGAACACCGGGGAGCTGTTTTTT.

About this clonotype: This may be a read error, as it is one base from a much larger clone. The chain uses TRBV28 and TRBJ2-7; the D gene could be TRBD1 or TRBD2 (5 bases each). This CDR3 region has 15 residues. Between the trimmed V and J ends, which lost 6 bases and 5 bases, there was a span of 20 bases. CDR1 is MDHEN and CDR2 is SYDVKM in the germline V gene. This CDR3 is CASSPRGQGSNEQYF. Here the CDR3 DNA reads TGTGCCAGCAGCCCACGGGGTCAGGGATCCAACGAGCAGTACTTC.